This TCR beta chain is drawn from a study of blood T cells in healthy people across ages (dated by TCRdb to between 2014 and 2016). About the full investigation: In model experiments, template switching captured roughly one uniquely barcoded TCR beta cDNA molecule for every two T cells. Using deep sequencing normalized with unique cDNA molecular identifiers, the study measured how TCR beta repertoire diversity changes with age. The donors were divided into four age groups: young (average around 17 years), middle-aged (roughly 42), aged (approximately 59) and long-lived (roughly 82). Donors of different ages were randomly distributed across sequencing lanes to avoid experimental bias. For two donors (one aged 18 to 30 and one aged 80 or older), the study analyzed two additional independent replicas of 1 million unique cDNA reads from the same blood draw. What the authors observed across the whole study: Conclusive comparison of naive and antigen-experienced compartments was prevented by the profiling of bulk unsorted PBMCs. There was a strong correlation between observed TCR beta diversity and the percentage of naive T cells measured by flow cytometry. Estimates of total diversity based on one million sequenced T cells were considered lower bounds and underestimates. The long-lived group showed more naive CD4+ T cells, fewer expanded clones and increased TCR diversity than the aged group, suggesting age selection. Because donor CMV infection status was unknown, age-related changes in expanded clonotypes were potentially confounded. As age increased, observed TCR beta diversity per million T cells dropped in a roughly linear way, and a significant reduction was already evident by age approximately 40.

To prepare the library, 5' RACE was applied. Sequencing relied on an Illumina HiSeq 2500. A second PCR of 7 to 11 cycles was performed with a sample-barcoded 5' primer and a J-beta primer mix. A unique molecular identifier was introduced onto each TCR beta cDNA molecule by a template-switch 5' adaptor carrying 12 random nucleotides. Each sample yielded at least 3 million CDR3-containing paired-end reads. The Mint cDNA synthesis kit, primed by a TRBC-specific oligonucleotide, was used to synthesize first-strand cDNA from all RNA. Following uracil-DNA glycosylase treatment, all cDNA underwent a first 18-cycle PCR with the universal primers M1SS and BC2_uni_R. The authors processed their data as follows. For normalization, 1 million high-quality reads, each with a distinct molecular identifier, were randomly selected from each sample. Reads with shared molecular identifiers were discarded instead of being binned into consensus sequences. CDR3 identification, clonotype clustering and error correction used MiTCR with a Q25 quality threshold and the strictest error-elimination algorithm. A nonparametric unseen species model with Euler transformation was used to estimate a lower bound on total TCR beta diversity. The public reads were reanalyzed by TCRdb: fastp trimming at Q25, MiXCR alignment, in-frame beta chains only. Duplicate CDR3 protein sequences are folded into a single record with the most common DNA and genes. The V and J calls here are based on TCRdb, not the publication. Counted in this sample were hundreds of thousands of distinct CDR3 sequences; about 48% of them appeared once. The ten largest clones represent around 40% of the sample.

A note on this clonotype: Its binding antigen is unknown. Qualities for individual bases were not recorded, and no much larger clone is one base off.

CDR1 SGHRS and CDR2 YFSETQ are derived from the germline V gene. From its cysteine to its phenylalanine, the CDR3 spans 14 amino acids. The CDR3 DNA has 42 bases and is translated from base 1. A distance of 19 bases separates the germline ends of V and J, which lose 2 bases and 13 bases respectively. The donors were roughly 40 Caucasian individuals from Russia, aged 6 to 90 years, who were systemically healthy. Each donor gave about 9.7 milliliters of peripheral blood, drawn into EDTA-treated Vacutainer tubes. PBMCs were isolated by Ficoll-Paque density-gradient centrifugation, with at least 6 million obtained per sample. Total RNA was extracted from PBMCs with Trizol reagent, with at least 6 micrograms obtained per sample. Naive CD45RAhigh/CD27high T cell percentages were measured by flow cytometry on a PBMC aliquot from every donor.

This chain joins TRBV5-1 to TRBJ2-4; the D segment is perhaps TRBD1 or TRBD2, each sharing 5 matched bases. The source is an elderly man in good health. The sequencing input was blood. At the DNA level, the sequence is TGCGCCAGCAGCTTTAGCCAGGGACCTGATGAGCAGTACTTC. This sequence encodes CASSFSQGPDEQYF.